This T cell receptor (beta chain) comes out of a study of CD8 T cells in Susac syndrome. Study-level background: Treatment status at blood draw for the Susac syndrome patients was therapy-naive, corticosteroids, or intravenous immunoglobulin alone.

Reverse transcription of roughly 0.5 to 1 ug RNA used random hexamers. TCRdb processed the immunoSEQ multiplex PCR reads anew with MiXCR; each CDR3 protein has one entry. Of roughly 190,000 distinct CDR3 sequences in the sample, approximately 94% were seen once. This CDR3 contains 16 residues. Germline values: CDR1 MNHEY, CDR2 SVGAGI. V was pared by 2 bases and J by 6 bases, with 6 bases of the junction left unmatched. The origin of this receptor is a human donor with Susac syndrome. The chain has TRBV6-5 and TRBJ1-6; 8 bases map to TRBD1. The sequencing input was CD4+ T cells from PBMCs. The CDR3 nucleotides are TGTGCCAGCAGTTACGGGACAGGACAGTCTAATTCACCCCTCCACTTT. Protein product: CASSYGTGQSNSPLHF.